The present entry profiles one TCR beta chain with its context. Its target is unknown. cDNA carried unique molecular identifiers, and a universal primer site was added by template switching. MiXCR, run by TCRdb on the 5' RACE reads, gives a single entry per CDR3 protein. The repertoire holds 1.5 million to 2 million distinct CDR3 sequences, with about 32% as singletons. The data derive from a study of identical twins. Study-level findings and limits: Analyses of zero insertions could be partly confounded by invariant MAIT and iNKT cells. Findings came from cross-sectional statistics, without long-term follow-up of donors.

The germline V gene encodes CDR1 SQVTM and CDR2 ANQGSEA. This CDR3 contains 14 residues. Healthy Caucasians were all of the donors. The specimen sequenced was cord blood. The clonotype originates from a newborn girl in good health. The chain employs TRBV29-1 and TRBJ2-1, with D maybe TRBD1 (6 bases). The closer fit of TRBJ2-7 to the DNA end suggests the J call may be wrong. The CDR3: CSVESRGSYNEQYF. The CDR3 region has the DNA TGCAGCGTTGAAAGCAGGGGCTCCTACAATGAGCAGTACTTC.